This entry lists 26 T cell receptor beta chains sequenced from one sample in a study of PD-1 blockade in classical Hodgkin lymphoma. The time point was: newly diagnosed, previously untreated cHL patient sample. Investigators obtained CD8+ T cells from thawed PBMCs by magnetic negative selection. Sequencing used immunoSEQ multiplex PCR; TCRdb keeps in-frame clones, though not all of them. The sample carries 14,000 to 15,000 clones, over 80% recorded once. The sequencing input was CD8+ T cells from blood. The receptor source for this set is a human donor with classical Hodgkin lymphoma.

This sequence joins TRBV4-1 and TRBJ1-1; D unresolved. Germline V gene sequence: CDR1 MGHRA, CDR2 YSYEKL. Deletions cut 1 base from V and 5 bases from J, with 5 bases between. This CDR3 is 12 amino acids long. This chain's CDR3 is CASSQAGTEAFF. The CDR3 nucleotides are TGCGCCAGCAGCCAAGCGGGTACTGAAGCTTTCTTT.

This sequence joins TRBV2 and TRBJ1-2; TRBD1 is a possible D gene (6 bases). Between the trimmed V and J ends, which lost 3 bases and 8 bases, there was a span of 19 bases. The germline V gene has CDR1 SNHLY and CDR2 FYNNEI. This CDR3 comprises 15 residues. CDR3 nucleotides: TGTGCCAGCAGTGAGGGACAAAGAGGAGTGGGAGGCTACACCTTC. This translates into CASSEGQRGVGGYTF.

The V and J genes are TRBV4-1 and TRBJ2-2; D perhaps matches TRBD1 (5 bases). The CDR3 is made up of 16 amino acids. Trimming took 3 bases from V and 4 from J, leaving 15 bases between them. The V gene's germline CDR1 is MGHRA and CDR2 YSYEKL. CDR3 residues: CASSHLDSPRTGELFF. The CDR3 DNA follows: TGCGCCAGCAGCCATCTTGACAGTCCTCGCACCGGGGAGCTGTTTTTT.

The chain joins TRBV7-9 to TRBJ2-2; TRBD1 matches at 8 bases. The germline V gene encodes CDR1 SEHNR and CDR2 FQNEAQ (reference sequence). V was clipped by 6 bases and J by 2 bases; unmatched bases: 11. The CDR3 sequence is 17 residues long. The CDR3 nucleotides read TGTGCCAGCAGTTCTAAATTCACAGGGGGTAACACCGGGGAGCTGTTTTTT. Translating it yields CASSSKFTGGNTGELFF.

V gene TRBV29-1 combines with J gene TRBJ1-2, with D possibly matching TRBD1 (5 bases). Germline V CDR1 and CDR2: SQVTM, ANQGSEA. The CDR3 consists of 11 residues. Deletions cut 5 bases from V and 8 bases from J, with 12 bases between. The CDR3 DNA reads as TGCAGCGTTAGACAGCCTTACGGCTACACCTTC. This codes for CSVRQPYGYTF.

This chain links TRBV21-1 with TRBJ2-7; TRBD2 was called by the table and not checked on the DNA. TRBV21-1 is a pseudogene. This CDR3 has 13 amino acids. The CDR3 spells CASSLSRRYEQYF. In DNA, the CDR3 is TGTGCCAGCAGCCTAAGCCGGAGATACGAGCAGTACTTC.

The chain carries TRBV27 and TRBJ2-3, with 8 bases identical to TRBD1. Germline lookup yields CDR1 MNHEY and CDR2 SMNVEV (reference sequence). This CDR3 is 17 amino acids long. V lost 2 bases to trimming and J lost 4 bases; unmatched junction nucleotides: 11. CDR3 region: CASSLQTGEINADTQYF. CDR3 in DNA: TGTGCCAGCAGTTTACAGACAGGGGAAATCAATGCAGATACGCAGTATTTT.

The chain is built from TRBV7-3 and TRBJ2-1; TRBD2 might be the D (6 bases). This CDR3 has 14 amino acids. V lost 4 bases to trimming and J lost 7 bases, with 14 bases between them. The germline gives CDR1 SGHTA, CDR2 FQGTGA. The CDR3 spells CASSSISSGNEQFF. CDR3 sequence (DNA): TGTGCCAGCAGCTCAATAAGTAGCGGTAATGAGCAGTTCTTC. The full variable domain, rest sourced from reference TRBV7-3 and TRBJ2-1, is GAGVSQTPSNKVTEKGKYVELRCDPISGHTALYWYRQSLGQGPEFLIYFQGTGAADDSGLPNDRFFAVRPEGSVSTLKIQRTERGDSAVYLCASSSISSGNEQFFGPGTRLTVL.

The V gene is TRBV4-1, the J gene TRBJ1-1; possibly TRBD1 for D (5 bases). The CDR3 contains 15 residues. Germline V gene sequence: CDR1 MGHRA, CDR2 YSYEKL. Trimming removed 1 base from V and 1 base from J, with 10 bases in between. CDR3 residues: CASSQVAGPNTEAFF. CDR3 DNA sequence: TGCGCCAGCAGCCAAGTCGCGGGGCCGAACACTGAAGCTTTCTTT.

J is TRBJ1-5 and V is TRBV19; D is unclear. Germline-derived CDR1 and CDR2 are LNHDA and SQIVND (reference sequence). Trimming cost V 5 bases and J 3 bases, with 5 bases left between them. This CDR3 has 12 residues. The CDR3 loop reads CASSLYNQPQHF. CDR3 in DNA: TGTGCCAGTAGTCTCTACAATCAGCCCCAGCATTTT.

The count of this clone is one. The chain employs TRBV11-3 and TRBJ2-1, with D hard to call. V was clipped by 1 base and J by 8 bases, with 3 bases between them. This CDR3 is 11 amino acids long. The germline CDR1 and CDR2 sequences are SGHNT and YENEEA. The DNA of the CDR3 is TGTGCCAGCAGCTTAGGGCATGAGCAGTTCTTC. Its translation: CASSLGHEQFF.

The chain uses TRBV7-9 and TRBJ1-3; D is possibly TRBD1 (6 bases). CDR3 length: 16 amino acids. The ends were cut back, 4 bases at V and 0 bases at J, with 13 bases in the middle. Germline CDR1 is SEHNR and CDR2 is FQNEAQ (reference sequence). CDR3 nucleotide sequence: TGTGCCAGCAGCTCAGGGGTGGCCGGCTCTGGAAACACCATATATTTT. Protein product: CASSSGVAGSGNTIYF.

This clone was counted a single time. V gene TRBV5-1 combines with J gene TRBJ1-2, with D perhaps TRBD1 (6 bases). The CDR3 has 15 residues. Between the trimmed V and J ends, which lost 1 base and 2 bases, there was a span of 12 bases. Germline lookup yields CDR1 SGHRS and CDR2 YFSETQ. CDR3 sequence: CASSLRSGANYGYTF. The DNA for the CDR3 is TGCGCCAGCAGCTTGAGGTCAGGGGCCAACTATGGCTACACCTTC.

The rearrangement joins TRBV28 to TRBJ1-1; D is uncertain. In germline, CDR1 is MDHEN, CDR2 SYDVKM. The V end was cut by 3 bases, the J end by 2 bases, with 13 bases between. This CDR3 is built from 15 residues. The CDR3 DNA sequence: TGTGCCAGCAGTTTCGGACGGACCGGAAACACTGAAGCTTTCTTT. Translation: CASSFGRTGNTEAFF.

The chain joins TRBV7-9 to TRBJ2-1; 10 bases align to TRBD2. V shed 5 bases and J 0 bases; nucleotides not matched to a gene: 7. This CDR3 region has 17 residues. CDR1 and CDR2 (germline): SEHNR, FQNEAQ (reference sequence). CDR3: CASSPQREGPSYNEQFF. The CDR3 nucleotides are TGTGCCAGCAGCCCCCAGCGGGAGGGCCCCTCCTACAATGAGCAGTTCTTC.

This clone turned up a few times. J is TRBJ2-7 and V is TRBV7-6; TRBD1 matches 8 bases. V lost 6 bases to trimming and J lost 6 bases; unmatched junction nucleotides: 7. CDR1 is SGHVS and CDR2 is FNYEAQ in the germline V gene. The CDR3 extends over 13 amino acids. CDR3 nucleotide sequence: TGTGCCAGCAGTCGATGGACAGGGAGCGAGCAGTACGTC. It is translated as CASSRWTGSEQYV.

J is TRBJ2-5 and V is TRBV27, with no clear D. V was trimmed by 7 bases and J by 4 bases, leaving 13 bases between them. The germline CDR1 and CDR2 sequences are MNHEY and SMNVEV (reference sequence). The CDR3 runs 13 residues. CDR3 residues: CASKNPARETQYF. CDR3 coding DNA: TGTGCCAGCAAAAACCCGGCACGAGAGACCCAGTACTTC.

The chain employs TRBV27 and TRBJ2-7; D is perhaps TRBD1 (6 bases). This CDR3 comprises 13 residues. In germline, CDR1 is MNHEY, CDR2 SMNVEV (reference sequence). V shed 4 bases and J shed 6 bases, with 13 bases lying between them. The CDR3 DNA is TGTGCCAGCAGTTCCCAAAAGGACAGCGAGCAGTACTTC. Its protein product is CASSSQKDSEQYF.

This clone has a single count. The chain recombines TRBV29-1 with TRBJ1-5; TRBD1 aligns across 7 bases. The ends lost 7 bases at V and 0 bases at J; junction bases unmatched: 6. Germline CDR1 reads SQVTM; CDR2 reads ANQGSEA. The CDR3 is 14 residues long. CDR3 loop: CSAWTGGSNQPQHF. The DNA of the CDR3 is TGCAGCGCCTGGACAGGCGGTAGCAATCAGCCCCAGCATTTT.

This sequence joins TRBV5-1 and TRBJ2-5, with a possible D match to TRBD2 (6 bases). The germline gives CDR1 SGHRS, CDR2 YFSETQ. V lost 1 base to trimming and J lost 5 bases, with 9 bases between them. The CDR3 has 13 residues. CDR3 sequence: CASSLRGRETQYF. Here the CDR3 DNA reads TGCGCCAGCAGCTTGCGAGGGAGGGAGACCCAGTACTTC.

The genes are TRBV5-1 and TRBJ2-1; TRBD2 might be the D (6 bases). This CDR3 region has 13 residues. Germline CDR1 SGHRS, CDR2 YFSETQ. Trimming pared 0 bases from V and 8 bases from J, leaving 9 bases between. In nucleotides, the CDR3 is TGCGCCAGCAGCTTGGCCGCGGGACATGAGCAGTTCTTC. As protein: CASSLAAGHEQFF.

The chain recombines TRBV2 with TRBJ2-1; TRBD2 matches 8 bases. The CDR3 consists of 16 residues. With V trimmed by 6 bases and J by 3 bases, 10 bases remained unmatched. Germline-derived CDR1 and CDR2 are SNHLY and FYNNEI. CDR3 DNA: TGTGCCAGCAGCTATTTGAGCGGGAGAGTCTACAATGAGCAGTTCTTC. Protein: CASSYLSGRVYNEQFF.

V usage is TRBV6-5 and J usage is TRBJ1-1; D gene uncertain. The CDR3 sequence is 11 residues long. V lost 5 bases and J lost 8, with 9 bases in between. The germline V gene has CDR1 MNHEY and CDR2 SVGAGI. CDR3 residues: CASSENSEAFF. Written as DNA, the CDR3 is TGTGCCAGCAGTGAAAACAGCGAAGCTTTCTTT.

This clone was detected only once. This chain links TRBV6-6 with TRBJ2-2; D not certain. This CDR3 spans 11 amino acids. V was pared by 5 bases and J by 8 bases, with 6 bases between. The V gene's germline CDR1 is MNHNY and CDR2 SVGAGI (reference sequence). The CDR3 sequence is CASSIVGELFF. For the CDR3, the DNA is TGTGCCAGCAGTATTGTAGGGGAGCTGTTTTTT.

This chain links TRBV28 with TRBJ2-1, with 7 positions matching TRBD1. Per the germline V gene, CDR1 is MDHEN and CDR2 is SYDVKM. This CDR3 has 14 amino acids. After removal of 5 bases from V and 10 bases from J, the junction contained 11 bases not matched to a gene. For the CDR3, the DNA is TGTGCCAGCAGTCCCGAAGGACAGGTCAGGGAGCAGTTCTTC. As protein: CASSPEGQVREQFF.

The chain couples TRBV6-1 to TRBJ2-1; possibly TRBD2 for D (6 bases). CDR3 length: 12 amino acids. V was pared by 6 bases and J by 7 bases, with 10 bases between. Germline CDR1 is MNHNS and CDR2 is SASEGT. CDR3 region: CASSRLGNEQFF. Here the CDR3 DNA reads TGTGCCAGCAGCCGACTAGGGAATGAGCAGTTCTTC.